The clone carrying this T cell receptor beta chain was picked up a small number of times. The antigen remains unidentified. V was shortened by 4 bases and J by 1 base, with 13 bases between the two germline ends. This CDR3 region has 15 residues. CDR1 is MDHEN and CDR2 is SYDVKM in the germline V gene. Using immunoSEQ multiplex PCR, the repertoire was profiled, and TCRdb retains in-frame clones only, with some absent. The table has approximately 20,000 clones, under 85% seen once. These data originate in a study of T cell clonotyping in hematopoietic cell transplantation. Study observations and caveats: Graft donor and pretransplant recipient Inverse Simpson Index values predicted broader posttransplant TCR diversity. Pathologically expanded recipient clonotypes increased progressively from day 30 to day 180 as diversity fell.

The TCR originated in a man between 60 and 75 years old in good health. Some clones in this sample may be carry-over from other donors' samples. Sample: peripheral blood mononuclear cells. This sequence joins TRBV28 and TRBJ1-2; D is possibly TRBD1 (5 bases). The CDR3 DNA is TGTGCCAGCAGTTCTGACAGCTATCTTAACTATGGCTACACCTTC. It is translated as CASSSDSYLNYGYTF.